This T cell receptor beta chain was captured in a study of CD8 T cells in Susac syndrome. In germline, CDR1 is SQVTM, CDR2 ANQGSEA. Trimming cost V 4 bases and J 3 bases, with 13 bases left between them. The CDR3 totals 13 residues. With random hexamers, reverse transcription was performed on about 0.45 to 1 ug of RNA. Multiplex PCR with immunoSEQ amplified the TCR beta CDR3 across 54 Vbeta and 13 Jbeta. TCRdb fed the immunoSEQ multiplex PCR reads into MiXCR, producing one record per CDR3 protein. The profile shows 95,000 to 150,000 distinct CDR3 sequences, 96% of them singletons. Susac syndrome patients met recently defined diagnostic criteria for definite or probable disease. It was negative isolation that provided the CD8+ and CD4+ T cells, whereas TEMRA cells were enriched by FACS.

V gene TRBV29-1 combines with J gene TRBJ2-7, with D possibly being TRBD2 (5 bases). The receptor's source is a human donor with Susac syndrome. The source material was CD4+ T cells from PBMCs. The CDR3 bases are TGCAGCGTTGGTAGCGCTCAAATCTACGAGCAGTACTTC. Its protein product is CSVGSAQIYEQYF.